This entry lists 27 T cell receptor beta chains sequenced from one sample in a study of long-term antiretroviral therapy in people with HIV. This was the immunoSEQ v3.0 assay at survey level. Here immunoSEQ multiplex PCR was the method, and the copy in TCRdb shows in-frame clones only, minus some. This sample has 16,000 or so clones, with 85% found just once. This specimen consisted of unsorted PBMCs, obtained 0.5 years after starting antiretroviral therapy. All receptors derive from a woman aged 40 to 50 with HIV.

V and J are TRBV5-4 and TRBJ1-1; 7 positions match TRBD1. Germline lookup yields CDR1 SGHNT and CDR2 YYREEE (reference sequence). This CDR3 spans 15 amino acids. V shed 3 bases and J 1 base; nucleotides not matched to a gene: 6. This CDR3 reads CASSSTGVGNTEAFF. CDR3 DNA: TGTGCCAGCAGCTCAACAGGGGTTGGGAACACTGAAGCTTTCTTT.

The chain carries TRBV5-1 and TRBJ2-2; a weak D match, TRBD2 (5 bases). V gave up 5 bases and J gave up 5 bases, with 16 bases separating them. Germline V CDR1 and CDR2: SGHRS, YFSETQ. This CDR3 spans 15 amino acids. This CDR3 is CASRAGILSTGELFF. CDR3 coding DNA: TGCGCCAGCAGGGCCGGGATTCTGAGTACCGGGGAGCTGTTTTTT.

The chain is built from TRBV9 and TRBJ1-1; D is unclear. Per germline, CDR1 SGDLS and CDR2 YYNGEE. The CDR3 totals 13 residues. V gave up 3 bases and J gave up 0 bases, with 6 bases separating them. CDR3 region: CASSAGMNTEAFF. The CDR3 nucleotides are TGTGCCAGCAGCGCGGGGATGAACACTGAAGCTTTCTTT.

This sequence joins TRBV6-5 and TRBJ1-4; no clear D. CDR1 and CDR2 (germline): MNHEY, SVGAGI. The CDR3 contains 15 residues. The V gene lost 6 bases and the J gene lost 0 bases, with 11 bases spanning the gap. CDR3 in amino acids: CASSKYPATNEKLFF. The CDR3 nucleotides read TGTGCCAGCAGCAAGTACCCGGCAACTAATGAAAAACTGTTTTTT.

V and J are TRBV7-9 and TRBJ2-7; D tentatively fits TRBD1 or TRBD2 (6 bases each). V was trimmed by 3 bases and J by 7 bases, leaving 10 bases between them. Germline loops: CDR1 SEHNR, CDR2 FQNEAQ (reference sequence). This CDR3 has 12 residues. The CDR3 DNA follows: TGTGCCAGCAGCTTCCAGGGGACTGAGCAGTACTTC. Translated, it gives CASSFQGTEQYF.

The chain recombines TRBV14 with TRBJ1-1; D gene unclear. V shed 0 bases and J shed 9 bases, with 11 bases lying between them. This CDR3 comprises 13 residues. Germline V gives CDR1 SGHDN, CDR2 FVKESK. The CDR3 DNA reads as TGTGCCAGCAGCCAAGATATGATAGGTCAAGCTTTCTTT. As protein: CASSQDMIGQAFF.

V usage is TRBV29-1 and J usage is TRBJ2-2, with D unresolved. The germline gives CDR1 SQVTM, CDR2 ANQGSEA. Trimming left V 5 bases short and J 7 bases short, with 5 bases between. This CDR3 spans 10 amino acids. The DNA of the CDR3 is TGCAGCGTTTATATCGGGGAGCTGTTTTTT. It yields the protein CSVYIGELFF.

This chain links TRBV29-1 with TRBJ1-1, with 7 bases identical to TRBD1. Germline CDR1 and CDR2: SQVTM and ANQGSEA. J was trimmed by 2 bases and V by 6 bases; bases with no gene match: 9. The CDR3 contains 14 residues. CDR3 protein: CSVDLTGLNTEAFF. The CDR3 nucleotides are TGCAGCGTGGACCTGACAGGGCTAAACACTGAAGCTTTCTTT.

This clone was seen more than once but under ten times. The J gene is TRBJ1-2, the V gene TRBV5-4; tentative D call: TRBD1 (6 bases). V lost 2 bases to trimming and J lost 3 bases, with 11 bases between them. Germline assignment: CDR1 SGHNT and CDR2 YYREEE (reference sequence). This CDR3 comprises 14 residues. The CDR3 coding sequence is TGTGCCAGCAGCTTCTACTCAGGGGACTATGGCTACACCTTC. It codes for CASSFYSGDYGYTF.

This chain links TRBV5-4 with TRBJ2-5, with D maybe TRBD1 (5 bases). V lost 0 bases and J 2 bases, leaving 8 bases between the germline ends. Germline lookup yields CDR1 SGHNT and CDR2 YYREEE (reference sequence). The CDR3 loop spans 14 amino acids. The CDR3 region has the DNA TGTGCCAGCAGCTTGGGACAGTCACAAGAGACCCAGTACTTC. As protein: CASSLGQSQETQYF.

This rearrangement joins TRBV14 to TRBJ2-1; maybe TRBD2 (5 bases). The germline V gene encodes CDR1 SGHDN and CDR2 FVKESK. The V end lost 1 base, the J end lost 5 bases, and 15 bases lay between the germline ends. The CDR3 extends over 16 amino acids. The CDR3 loop is CASSQAFAGPNNEQFF. CDR3 nucleotide sequence: TGTGCCAGCAGCCAAGCGTTCGCGGGCCCTAACAATGAGCAGTTCTTC.

Only a few counts were recorded for this clone. The rearrangement uses TRBV19 and TRBJ2-1; D unclear. V dropped 2 bases and J dropped 0 bases, with 8 bases sitting between them. CDR3 length: 15 amino acids. The germline CDR1 and CDR2 sequences are LNHDA and SQIVND (reference sequence). The CDR3 protein is CASSISGSSYNEQFF. CDR3 sequence (DNA): TGTGCCAGTAGTATATCGGGTAGCTCCTACAATGAGCAGTTCTTC.

The V call is TRBV7-9, the J call TRBJ2-7; the match to TRBD1 covers 8 bases. CDR1 and CDR2 (germline): SEHNR, FQNEAQ (reference sequence). The length of the CDR3 is 15 residues. J was trimmed by 2 bases and V by 1 base; bases with no gene match: 4. CDR3 DNA: TGTGCCAGCAGCTTAGAGGGACAGGCCCCCTACGAGCAGTACTTC. Translated: CASSLEGQAPYEQYF.

The chain joins TRBV27 to TRBJ2-7; D ambiguous. Germline assignment: CDR1 MNHEY and CDR2 SMNVEV (reference sequence). Trimming pared 3 bases from V and 4 bases from J, leaving 19 bases between. The CDR3 covers 16 residues. The CDR3 DNA sequence: TGTGCCAGCAGTTTGAGCTCGGGTACTACTTGGTACGAGCAGTACTTC. Its protein is CASSLSSGTTWYEQYF.

The chain carries TRBV30 and TRBJ1-3, with D hard to call. Trimming left V 4 bases short and J 4 bases short, with 14 bases between. The CDR3 has 14 amino acids. Germline CDR1 is GTSNPN and CDR2 is SVGIG (reference sequence). CDR3 amino acids: CAWTPRHPGNTIYF. The CDR3 nucleotides are TGTGCCTGGACTCCTCGACACCCCGGAAACACCATATATTTT.

The chain recombines TRBV6-1 with TRBJ1-5; 7 bases map to TRBD1. The germline gives CDR1 MNHNS, CDR2 SASEGT. V lost 3 bases to trimming and J lost 5 bases; unmatched junction nucleotides: 4. CDR3 length equals 14 residues. The CDR3 is CASSEGQWDQPQHF. The CDR3 nucleotides read TGTGCCAGCAGTGAGGGACAGTGGGATCAGCCCCAGCATTTT.

The V call is TRBV28, the J call TRBJ2-3; D unresolved. Germline CDR1 and CDR2: MDHEN and SYDVKM. The CDR3 covers 14 residues. The V end was cut by 3 bases, the J end by 1 base, with 8 bases between. Here the CDR3 reads CASSFLVGTDTQYF. Written as DNA, the CDR3 is TGTGCCAGCAGTTTCCTGGTCGGCACAGATACGCAGTATTTT.

The chain links TRBV5-5 to TRBJ1-5, with TRBD1 identical over 8 bases. Germline values: CDR1 SGHKS, CDR2 YYEKEE (reference sequence). The CDR3 has 15 amino acids. The trim removed 2 bases at V and 6 bases at J, leaving 7 bases unmatched. The CDR3 loop is CASSFQTGDGQPQHF. Here the CDR3 DNA reads TGTGCCAGCAGCTTCCAGACAGGGGACGGTCAGCCCCAGCATTTT. Together with reference TRBV5-5 and TRBJ1-5, the CDR3 gives the full variable domain: DAGVTQSPTHLIKTRGQQVTLRCSPISGHKSVSWYQQVLGQGPQFIFQYYEKEERGRGNFPDRFSARQFPNYSSELNVNALLLGDSALYLCASSFQTGDGQPQHFGDGTRLSIL.

The chain employs TRBV27 and TRBJ1-5; TRBD1 matches at 8 bases. CDR1 MNHEY and CDR2 SMNVEV come from the germline V gene (reference sequence). With V trimmed by 2 bases and J by 9 bases, 6 bases remained unmatched. CDR3 size: 14 residues. CDR3 region: CASSLLTGDRPQHF. CDR3 DNA sequence: TGTGCCAGCAGTTTACTGACAGGGGATCGGCCCCAGCATTTT.

The chain employs TRBV13 and TRBJ2-5; D is ambiguous. The J call may be in error: the DNA end matches TRBJ2-7 better. CDR3 length equals 13 residues. Germline V lookup: CDR1 PRHDT, CDR2 FYEKMQ (reference sequence). The CDR3 is CASSLSSSYEQYF. In nucleotides, the CDR3 is TGTGCCAGCAGCTTATCTAGTTCCTACGAGCAGTACTTC.

This rearrangement joins TRBV27 to TRBJ2-7; D is unclear. CDR1 is MNHEY, CDR2 SMNVEV, per germline (reference sequence). V lost 5 bases to trimming and J lost 3 bases, with 17 bases between them. The CDR3 consists of 15 residues. The CDR3 reads CASSHGVGLNYEQYF. The CDR3 DNA is TGTGCCAGCAGTCATGGAGTCGGGCTAAACTACGAGCAGTACTTC.

The chain employs TRBV10-3 and TRBJ2-5; TRBD1 matches at 8 bases. With V trimmed by 0 bases and J by 4 bases, 13 bases remained unmatched. The CDR3 covers 18 residues. Germline V CDR1 and CDR2: ENHRY, SYGVKD. CDR3 coding DNA: TGTGCCATCAGTGAGTCGAGTCACTCAGGGGGCGACGGAGAGACCCAGTACTTC. Translation gives CAISESSHSGGDGETQYF.

The rearrangement uses TRBV10-3 and TRBJ2-1; no clear D. Trimming took 8 bases from V and 4 from J, leaving 15 bases between them. CDR1 is ENHRY and CDR2 is SYGVKD in the germline V gene. CDR3 size: 14 residues. CDR3: CAIEDGTLYNEQFF. CDR3 DNA: TGTGCCATCGAGGACGGAACACTGTACAATGAGCAGTTCTTC.

This clone appeared a few times. Written as DNA, the CDR3 is TGTGCCAGCAGTGATGTTTGGGGGAGGACAGAGACCCAGTACTTC. Encoded protein: CASSDVWGRTETQYF. V gene TRBV25-1 combines with J gene TRBJ2-5, with D perhaps TRBD2 (6 bases). Germline V CDR1 and CDR2: MGHDK, SYGVNS. CDR3 length: 15 residues. V was pared by 3 bases and J by 4 bases, with 15 bases between.

This chain links TRBV7-2 with TRBJ1-1, with D maybe TRBD1 (6 bases). CDR1 and CDR2 (germline): SGHTA, FQGNSA. V lost 1 base and J lost 3, with 6 bases in between. This CDR3 has 13 amino acids. This chain's CDR3 is CASSLEGDTEAFF. CDR3 DNA sequence: TGTGCCAGCAGCTTAGAGGGGGACACTGAAGCTTTCTTT.

To note about this clone: The junction shows a germline mismatch at one end, possibly a read error. The chain carries TRBV6-1 and TRBJ2-5, with 7 bases that match TRBD2. Germline V gives CDR1 MNHNS, CDR2 SASEGT. The CDR3 sequence is 12 residues long. The CDR3 nucleotides read TGTGCCAGCACCCTATCTAGGGACTATTTGCACTTC. As protein: CASTLSRDYLHF.

This clone has a single count. The genes are TRBV9 and TRBJ2-2, with TRBD2 matching over 12 bases. Germline CDR1 and CDR2: SGDLS and YYNGEE. CDR3 length: 16 amino acids. V was pared by 2 bases and J by 10 bases, with 9 bases of the junction left unmatched. The CDR3 sequence: CASSVSTSGRSEELFF. The CDR3 coding sequence is TGTGCCAGCAGCGTCTCGACTAGCGGGAGATCCGAGGAGCTGTTTTTT.